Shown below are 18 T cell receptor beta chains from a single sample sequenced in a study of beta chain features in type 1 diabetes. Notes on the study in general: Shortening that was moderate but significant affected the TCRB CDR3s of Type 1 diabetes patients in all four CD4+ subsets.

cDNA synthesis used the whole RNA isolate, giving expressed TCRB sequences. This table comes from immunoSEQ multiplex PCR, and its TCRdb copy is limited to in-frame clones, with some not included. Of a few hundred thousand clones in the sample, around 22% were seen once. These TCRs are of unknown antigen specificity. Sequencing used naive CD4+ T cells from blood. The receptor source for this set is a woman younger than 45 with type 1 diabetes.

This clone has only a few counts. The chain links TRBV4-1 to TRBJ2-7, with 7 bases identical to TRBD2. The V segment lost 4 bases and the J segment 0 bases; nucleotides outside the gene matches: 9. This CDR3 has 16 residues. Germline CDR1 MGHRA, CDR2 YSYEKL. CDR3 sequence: CASSPTRGGTSYEQYF. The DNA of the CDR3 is TGCGCCAGCAGCCCCACGCGCGGGGGAACCTCCTACGAGCAGTACTTC.

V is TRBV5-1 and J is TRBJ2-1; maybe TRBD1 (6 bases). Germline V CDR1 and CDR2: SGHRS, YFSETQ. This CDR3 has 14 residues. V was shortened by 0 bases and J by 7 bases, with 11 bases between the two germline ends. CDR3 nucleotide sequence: TGCGCCAGCAGCTTGGTTGGCAGGGGAAATGAGCAGTTCTTC. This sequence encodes CASSLVGRGNEQFF.

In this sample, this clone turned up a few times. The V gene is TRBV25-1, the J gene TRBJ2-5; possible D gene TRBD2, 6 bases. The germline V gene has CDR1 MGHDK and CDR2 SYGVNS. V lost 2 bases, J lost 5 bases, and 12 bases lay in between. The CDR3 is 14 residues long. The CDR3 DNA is TGTGCCAGCAGTGAACTGGGAGGTGGCGAGACCCAGTACTTC. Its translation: CASSELGGGETQYF.

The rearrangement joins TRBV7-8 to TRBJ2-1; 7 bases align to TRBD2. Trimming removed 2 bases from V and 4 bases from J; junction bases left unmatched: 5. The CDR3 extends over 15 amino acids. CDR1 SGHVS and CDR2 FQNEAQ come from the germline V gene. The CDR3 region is CASSLIAGTYNEQFF. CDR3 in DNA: TGTGCCAGCAGCTTAATAGCGGGTACTTACAATGAGCAGTTCTTC.

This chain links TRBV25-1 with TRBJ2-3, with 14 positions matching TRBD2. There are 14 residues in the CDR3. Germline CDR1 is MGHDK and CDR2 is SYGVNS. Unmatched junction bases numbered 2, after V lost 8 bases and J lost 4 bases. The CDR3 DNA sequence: TGTGCCAGCGGACTAGCGGGAGGAGCAGATACGCAGTATTTT. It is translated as CASGLAGGADTQYF.

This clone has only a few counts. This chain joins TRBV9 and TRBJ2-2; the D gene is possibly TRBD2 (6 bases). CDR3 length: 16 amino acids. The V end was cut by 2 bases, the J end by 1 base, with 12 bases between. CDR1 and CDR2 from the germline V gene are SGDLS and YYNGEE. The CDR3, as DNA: TGTGCCAGCAGCGTTGTTTCGGGGGAGAACACCGGGGAGCTGTTTTTT. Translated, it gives CASSVVSGENTGELFF.

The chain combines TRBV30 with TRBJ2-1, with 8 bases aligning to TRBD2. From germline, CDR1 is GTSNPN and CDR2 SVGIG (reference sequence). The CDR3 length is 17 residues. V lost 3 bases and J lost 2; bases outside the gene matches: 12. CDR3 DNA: TGTGCCTGGAGAGCATGGGAAGGCGGGAGGACCTACAATGAGCAGTTCTTC. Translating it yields CAWRAWEGGRTYNEQFF.

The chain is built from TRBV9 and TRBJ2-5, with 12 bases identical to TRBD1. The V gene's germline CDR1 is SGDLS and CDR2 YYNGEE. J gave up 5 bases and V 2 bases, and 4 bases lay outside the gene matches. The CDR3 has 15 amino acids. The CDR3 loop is CASSVGQGAGETQYF. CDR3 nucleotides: TGTGCCAGCAGCGTGGGACAGGGGGCTGGGGAGACCCAGTACTTC.

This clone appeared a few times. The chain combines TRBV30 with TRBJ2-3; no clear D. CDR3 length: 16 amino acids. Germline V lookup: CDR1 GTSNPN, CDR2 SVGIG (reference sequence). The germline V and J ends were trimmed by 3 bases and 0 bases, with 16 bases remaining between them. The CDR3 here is CAWRPLTSASTDTQYF. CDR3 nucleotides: TGTGCCTGGAGGCCCTTGACCAGCGCGAGCACAGATACGCAGTATTTT.

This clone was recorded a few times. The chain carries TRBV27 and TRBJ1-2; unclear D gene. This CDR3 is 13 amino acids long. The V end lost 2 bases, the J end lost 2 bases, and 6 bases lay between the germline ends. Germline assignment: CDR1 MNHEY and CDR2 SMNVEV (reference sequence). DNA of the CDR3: TGTGCCAGCAGTTTAGAGGGAAACTATGGCTACACCTTC. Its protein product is CASSLEGNYGYTF.

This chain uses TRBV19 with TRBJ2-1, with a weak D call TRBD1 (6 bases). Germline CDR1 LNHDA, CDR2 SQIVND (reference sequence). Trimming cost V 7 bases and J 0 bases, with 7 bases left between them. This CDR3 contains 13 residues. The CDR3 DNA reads TGTGCCAGTACGACAGGCTCCTACAATGAGCAGTTCTTC. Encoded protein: CASTTGSYNEQFF.

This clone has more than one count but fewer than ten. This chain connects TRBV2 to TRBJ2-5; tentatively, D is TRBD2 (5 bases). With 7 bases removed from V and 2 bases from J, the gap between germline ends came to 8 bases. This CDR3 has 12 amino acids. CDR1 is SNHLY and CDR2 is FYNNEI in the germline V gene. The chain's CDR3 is CASIPGQETQYF. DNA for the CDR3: TGTGCCAGCATTCCGGGACAAGAGACCCAGTACTTC. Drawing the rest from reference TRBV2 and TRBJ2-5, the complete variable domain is EPEVTQTPSHQVTQMGQEVILRCVPISNHLYFYWYRQILGQKVEFLVSFYNNEISEKSEIFDDQFSVERPDGSNFTLKIRSTKLEDSAMYFCASIPGQETQYFGPGTRLLVL.

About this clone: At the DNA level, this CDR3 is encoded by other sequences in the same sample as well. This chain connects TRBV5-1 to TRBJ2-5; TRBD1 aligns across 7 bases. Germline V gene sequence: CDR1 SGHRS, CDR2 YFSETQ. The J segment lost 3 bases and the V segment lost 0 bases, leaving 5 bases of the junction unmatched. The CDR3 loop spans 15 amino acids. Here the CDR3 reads CASSLAGTGEETQYF. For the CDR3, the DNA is TGCGCCAGCAGCTTGGCCGGAACAGGGGAAGAGACCCAGTACTTC.

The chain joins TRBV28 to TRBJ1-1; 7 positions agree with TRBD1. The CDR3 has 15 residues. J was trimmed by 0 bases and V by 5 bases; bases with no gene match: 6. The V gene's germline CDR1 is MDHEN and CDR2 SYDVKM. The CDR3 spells CASSPTDRVNTEAFF. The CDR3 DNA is TGTGCCAGCAGTCCCACAGACAGGGTGAACACTGAAGCTTTCTTT.

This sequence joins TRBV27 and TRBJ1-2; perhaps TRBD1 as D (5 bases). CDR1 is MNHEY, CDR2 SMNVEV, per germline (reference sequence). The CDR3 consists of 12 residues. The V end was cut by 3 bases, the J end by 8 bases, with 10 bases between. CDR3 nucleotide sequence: TGTGCCAGCAGTTTTTGGGGGGGAGGCTACACCTTC. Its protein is CASSFWGGGYTF.

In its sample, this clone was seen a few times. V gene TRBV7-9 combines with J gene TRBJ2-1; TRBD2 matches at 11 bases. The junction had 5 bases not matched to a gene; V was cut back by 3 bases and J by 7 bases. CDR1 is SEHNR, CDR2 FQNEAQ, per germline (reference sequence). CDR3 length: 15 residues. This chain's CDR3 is CASSFGTSGPNEQFF. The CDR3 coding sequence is TGTGCCAGCAGCTTTGGGACTAGCGGCCCTAATGAGCAGTTCTTC.

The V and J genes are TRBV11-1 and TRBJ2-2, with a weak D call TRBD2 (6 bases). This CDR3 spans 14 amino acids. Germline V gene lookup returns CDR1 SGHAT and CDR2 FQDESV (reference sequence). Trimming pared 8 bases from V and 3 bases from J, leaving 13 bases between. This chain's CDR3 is CASGGWSDTGELFF. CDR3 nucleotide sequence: TGTGCCAGCGGGGGGTGGAGTGACACCGGGGAGCTGTTTTTT.

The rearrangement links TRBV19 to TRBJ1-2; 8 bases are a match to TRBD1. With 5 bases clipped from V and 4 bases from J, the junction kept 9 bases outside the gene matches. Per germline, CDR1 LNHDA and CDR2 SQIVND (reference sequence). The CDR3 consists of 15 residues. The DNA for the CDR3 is TGTGCCAGTAGTGAGTGGCCTCAGGGGGCCTATGGCTACACCTTC. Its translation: CASSEWPQGAYGYTF.